The 12 T cell receptor beta chains given below trace back to one sample, sequenced in a study of blood T cell repertoires in COVID-19. Here immunoSEQ multiplex PCR was the method, and the copy in TCRdb shows in-frame clones only, minus some. Of over 600,000 clones listed, 75% to 90% are singletons. The sample comprised peripheral blood. The receptors originated from a woman aged 18-35 years with acute or convalescent COVID-19.

The chain combines TRBV11-2 with TRBJ2-1, with D tentatively TRBD2 (5 bases). Germline values: CDR1 SGHAT, CDR2 FQNNGV. This CDR3 contains 13 residues. V lost 3 bases and J lost 5, with 8 bases in between. In DNA, the CDR3 is TGTGCCAGCAGCTTGCCGCGGGACAATGAGCAGTTCTTC. Translation: CASSLPRDNEQFF.

This clone showed up just once. It is unclear where the CDR3 begins or ends on the DNA, so no DNA is shown, and the CDR3 is as TCRdb lists it. The genes are TRBV5-6 and TRBJ2-1; the DNA was not compared with TRBD1, the D call given in the table. Germline V CDR1 and CDR2: SGHDT, YYEEEE. The CDR3 is 13 amino acids in total, end residues counted. The CDR3: CASSFGQGAGKFF.

J is TRBJ1-4 and V is TRBV28; D possibly corresponds to TRBD1 (6 bases). Germline V gene lookup returns CDR1 MDHEN and CDR2 SYDVKM. Trimming removed 9 bases at V and 4 bases at J, with 15 bases between. The length of the CDR3 is 14 residues. CDR3 loop: CASTGSVDNEKLFF. CDR3 nucleotide sequence: TGTGCCAGTACAGGGTCGGTGGATAATGAAAAACTGTTTTTT.

The chain links TRBV18 to TRBJ1-2; 7 bases are a match to TRBD1. The CDR3 spans 14 residues. The V and J ends lost 4 bases and 4 bases, in that order; junction bases with no gene match: 6. From germline, CDR1 is KGHSH and CDR2 LQKENI. CDR3 coding DNA: TGTGCCAGCTCACTGGAGGGGGCAGGCTATGGCTACACCTTC. This translates into CASSLEGAGYGYTF.

This chain connects TRBV5-6 to TRBJ1-5, with 7 bases matching TRBD1. This CDR3 comprises 16 residues. Germline V gives CDR1 SGHDT, CDR2 YYEEEE. J gave up 3 bases and V 0 bases, and 6 bases lay outside the gene matches. CDR3 amino acids: CASSLGTGAYNQPQHF. DNA for the CDR3: TGTGCCAGCAGCTTGGGAACAGGGGCCTACAATCAGCCCCAGCATTTT.

The rearrangement uses TRBV11-2 and TRBJ2-7; 8 bases are shared with TRBD2. Germline values: CDR1 SGHAT, CDR2 FQNNGV. Losses at the gene ends were 4 bases for V and 5 bases for J; bases not matched to a gene: 7. The CDR3 consists of 14 residues. The CDR3 DNA sequence: TGTGCCAGCAGCTATCCTCGGGGGGGCAACGAGCAGTACTTC. Translating it yields CASSYPRGGNEQYF.

V is TRBV7-2 and J is TRBJ2-3; perhaps TRBD2 as D (6 bases). The germline V gene encodes CDR1 SGHTA and CDR2 FQGNSA. This CDR3 region has 14 residues. V was trimmed by 6 bases and J by 2 bases, leaving 12 bases between them. The CDR3 DNA sequence: TGTGCCAGCAGAGAGCGGGCCTACACAGATACGCAGTATTTT. Encoded protein: CASRERAYTDTQYF.

The chain joins TRBV30 to TRBJ2-7; 9 bases fit TRBD1. The CDR3 length is 15 residues. The germline V gene encodes CDR1 GTSNPN and CDR2 SVGIG (reference sequence). Trimming removed 3 bases from V and 0 bases from J; junction bases left unmatched: 6. CDR3 in amino acids: CAWSGGQGPSYEQYF. The CDR3 DNA reads as TGTGCCTGGAGCGGGGGACAGGGTCCCTCCTACGAGCAGTACTTC.

This chain links TRBV12-3 or TRBV12-4 with TRBJ1-1; a possible D gene is TRBD1 (5 bases). Between the trimmed V and J ends, which lost 6 bases and 4 bases, there was a span of 12 bases. The length of the CDR3 is 13 residues. The chain's CDR3 is CASSWRGSTEAFF. The CDR3 DNA follows: TGTGCCAGCAGCTGGCGGGGGAGCACTGAAGCTTTCTTT.

The chain combines TRBV9 with TRBJ2-6; tentatively, D is TRBD2 (5 bases). V lost 8 bases to trimming and J lost 0 bases, with 21 bases between them. Per the germline V gene, CDR1 is SGDLS and CDR2 is YYNGEE. The CDR3 runs 18 residues. The CDR3 DNA is TGTGCCAGTGCGTTCAGCCGGGATTCTCCCTCTGGGGCCAACGTCCTGACTTTC. It translates to CASAFSRDSPSGANVLTF.

The gene calls are TRBV19 and TRBJ1-2; 9 nucleotides match TRBD1. The junction had 1 base not matched to a gene; V was cut back by 5 bases and J by 6 bases. The CDR3 has 12 residues. Germline V gives CDR1 LNHDA, CDR2 SQIVND (reference sequence). For the CDR3, the DNA is TGTGCCAGTAGTGGGACAGGGAATGGCTACACCTTC. Protein product: CASSGTGNGYTF.

The chain couples TRBV29-1 to TRBJ2-2, with TRBD2 identical over 7 bases. This CDR3 region has 16 residues. The ends lost 2 bases at V and 4 bases at J; junction bases unmatched: 10. Germline lookup yields CDR1 SQVTM and CDR2 ANQGSEA. The CDR3 loop reads CSVERRGVRGTGELFF. CDR3 sequence (DNA): TGCAGCGTTGAACGTCGGGGGGTACGGGGCACCGGGGAGCTGTTTTTT.